A selection of T cell receptor beta chains follows, all from one sample in a study of blood T cell repertoires in COVID-19. The method was immunoSEQ multiplex PCR; TCRdb's version includes in-frame clones alone and lacks a portion of them. Of about 40,000 clones listed, around 90% were seen once; the top ten hold roughly a tenth. Specimen: peripheral blood. Every receptor here comes from a human donor in a cohort sampled during active COVID-19. The CDR3 runs from the conserved cysteine through the conserved F or W. The D gene is left open where the match is weak. Not all rows give a size; the values are once, few, many and, for expanded clones, a class.

clone size	D gene	V gene	J gene	CDR3 DNA	CDR3 protein
.	TRBD2	TRBV5-1	TRBJ2-1	TGCGCCAGCAGCTACCACCTAGCGGACAATGAGCAGTTCTTC	CASSYHLADNEQFF
.	TRBD2	TRBV3-1/TRBV3-2	TRBJ2-7	TGTGCCAGCAGCCGACTAGCGGGAGCCTACGAGCAGTACTTC	CASSRLAGAYEQYF
.	.	TRBV7-9	TRBJ2-3	TGTGCCAGCAGCTTAGTCGGGGGTGCAGATACGCAGTATTTT	CASSLVGGADTQYF
.	TRBD2	TRBV7-2	TRBJ2-5	TGTGCCAGCAGCCCATTTAGCGGGGGGCTACAAGAGACCCAGTACTTC	CASSPFSGGLQETQYF
.	TRBD2	TRBV3-1/TRBV3-2	TRBJ2-5	TGTGCCAGCAGCCAAGTCTCTAGCGGGGGGGCGAAGACCCAGTACTTC	CASSQVSSGGAKTQYF
.	.	TRBV7-2	TRBJ2-7	TGTGCCAGCAGCCATGGAGAGCGTTACGAGCAGTACTTC	CASSHGERYEQYF
.	TRBD1	TRBV6-2/TRBV6-3	TRBJ2-7	TGTGCCAGCAGTTATTTCGACAGGGTCGAGCAGTACTTC	CASSYFDRVEQYF
.	.	TRBV6-5	TRBJ2-7	TGTGCCAGCAGCAACCAACAGGTGGCCTACGAGCAGTACTTC	CASSNQQVAYEQYF
.	.	TRBV7-2	TRBJ1-1	TGTGCCAGCAGTACTCAGGGATATTCGGGCACTGAAGCTTTCTTT	CASSTQGYSGTEAFF
once	TRBD1	TRBV5-1	TRBJ2-7	TGCGCCAGCAGCGCGAGACAGGGGGCAGGTGAGCAGTACTTC	CASSARQGAGEQYF
.	.	TRBV12-3/TRBV12-4	TRBJ1-2	TGTGCCAGCAGTTTATGGAGGCTATATGGCTACACCTTC	CASSLWRLYGYTF
.	TRBD1	TRBV19	TRBJ1-5	TGTGCCAGTAGTTCCCGGACAGGGCACCTTCAGCCCCAGCATTTT	CASSSRTGHLQPQHF
.	TRBD1	TRBV6-2/TRBV6-3	TRBJ1-4	TGTGCCAGCAGTCCGCGACAGGGCAATGAAAAACTGTTTTTT	CASSPRQGNEKLFF
.	TRBD1	TRBV5-1	TRBJ2-2	TGCGCCAGCAGCCCGGGGACAGGGGGTACCGGGGAGCTGTTTTTT	CASSPGTGGTGELFF
.	TRBD2	TRBV6-1	TRBJ2-5	TGTGCCAGCAGTGGCCGTCTAGCGGGGGGGCCTTTAGAGACCCAGTACTTC	CASSGRLAGGPLETQYF
.	TRBD1	TRBV28	TRBJ1-1	TGTGCCAGCAGTCCGCAGACAGGGAGGAACACTGAAGCTTTCTTT	CASSPQTGRNTEAFF
.	TRBD1	TRBV7-2	TRBJ2-1	TGTGCCAGCAGTTTTCAAACAGGGGGCAGTGAGCAGTTCTTC	CASSFQTGGSEQFF
.	TRBD1	TRBV5-1	TRBJ2-7	TGCGCCAGCAAGAGAGAAGGGACAGGGTCCTACGAGCAGTACTTC	CASKREGTGSYEQYF
once	.	TRBV1	TRBJ2-7	TGCACCAGCAGCCAAGCTTGGACGGAGCCGGGACTAGCGGGAGTGTGTCGAGGGGAGCAGTACTTC	CTSSQAWTEPGLAGVCRGEQYF
.	.	TRBV3-1/TRBV3-2	TRBJ1-4	TGTGCCAGCAGCCCCACGGGTACAACTAATGAAAAACTGTTTTTT	CASSPTGTTNEKLFF